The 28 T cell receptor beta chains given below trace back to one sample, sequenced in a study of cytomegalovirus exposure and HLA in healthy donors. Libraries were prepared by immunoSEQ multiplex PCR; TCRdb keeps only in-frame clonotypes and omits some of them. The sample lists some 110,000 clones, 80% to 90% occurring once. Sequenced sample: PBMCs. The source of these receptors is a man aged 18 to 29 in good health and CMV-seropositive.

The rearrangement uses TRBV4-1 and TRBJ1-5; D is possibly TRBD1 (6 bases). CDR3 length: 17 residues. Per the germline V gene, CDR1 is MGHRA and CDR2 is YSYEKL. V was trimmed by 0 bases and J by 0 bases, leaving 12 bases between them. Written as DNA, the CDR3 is TGCGCCAGCAGCCAAGACGACCGACAGGATAGCAATCAGCCCCAGCATTTT. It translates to CASSQDDRQDSNQPQHF.

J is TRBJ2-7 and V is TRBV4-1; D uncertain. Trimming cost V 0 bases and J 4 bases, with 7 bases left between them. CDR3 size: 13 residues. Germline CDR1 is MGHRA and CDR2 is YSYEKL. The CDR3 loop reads CASSQEPRYEQYF. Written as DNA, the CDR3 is TGCGCCAGCAGCCAAGAACCGCGGTACGAGCAGTACTTC.

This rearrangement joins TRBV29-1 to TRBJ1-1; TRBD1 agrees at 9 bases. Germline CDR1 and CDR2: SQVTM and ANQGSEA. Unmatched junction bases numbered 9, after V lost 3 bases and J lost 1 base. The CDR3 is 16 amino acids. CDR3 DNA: TGCAGCGTTGAGGGGACAGGGAATCCTCGGAACACTGAAGCTTTCTTT. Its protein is CSVEGTGNPRNTEAFF.

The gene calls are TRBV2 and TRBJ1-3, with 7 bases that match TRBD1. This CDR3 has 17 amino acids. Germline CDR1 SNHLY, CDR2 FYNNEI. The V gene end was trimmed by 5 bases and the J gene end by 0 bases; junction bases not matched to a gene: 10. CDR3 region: CASSPTGPSGSGNTIYF. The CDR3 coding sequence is TGTGCCAGCAGTCCGACAGGGCCCTCGGGCTCTGGAAACACCATATATTTT.

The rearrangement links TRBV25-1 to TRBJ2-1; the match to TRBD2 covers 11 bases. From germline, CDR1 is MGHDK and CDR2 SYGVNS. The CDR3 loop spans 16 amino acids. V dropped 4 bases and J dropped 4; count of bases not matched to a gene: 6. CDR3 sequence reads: CASSALAGENYNEQFF. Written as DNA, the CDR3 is TGTGCCAGCAGTGCACTAGCGGGGGAAAATTACAATGAGCAGTTCTTC.

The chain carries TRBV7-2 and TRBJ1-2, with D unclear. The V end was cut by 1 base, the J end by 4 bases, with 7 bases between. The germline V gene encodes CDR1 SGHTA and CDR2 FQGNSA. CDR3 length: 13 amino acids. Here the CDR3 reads CASSLGGTYGYTF. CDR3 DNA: TGTGCCAGCAGCTTAGGTGGCACCTATGGCTACACCTTC.

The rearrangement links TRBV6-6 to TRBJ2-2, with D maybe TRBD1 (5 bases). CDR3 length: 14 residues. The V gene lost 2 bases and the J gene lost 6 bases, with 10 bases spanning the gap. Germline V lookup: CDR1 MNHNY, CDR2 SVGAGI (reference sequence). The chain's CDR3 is CASSYKLGAGELFF. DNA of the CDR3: TGTGCCAGCAGTTACAAGTTAGGGGCCGGGGAGCTGTTTTTT.

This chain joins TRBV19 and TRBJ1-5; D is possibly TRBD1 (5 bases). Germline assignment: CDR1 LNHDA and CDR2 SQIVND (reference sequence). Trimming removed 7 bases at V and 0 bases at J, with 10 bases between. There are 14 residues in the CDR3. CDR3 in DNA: TGTGCCAGTACCGGACACTATAGCAATCAGCCCCAGCATTTT. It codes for CASTGHYSNQPQHF.

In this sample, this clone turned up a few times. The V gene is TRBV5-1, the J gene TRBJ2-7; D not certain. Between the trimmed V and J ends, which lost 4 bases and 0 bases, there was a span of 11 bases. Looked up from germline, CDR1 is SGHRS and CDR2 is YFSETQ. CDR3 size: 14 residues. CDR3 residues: CASSHPPSSYEQYF. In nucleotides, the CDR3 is TGCGCCAGCAGCCATCCCCCGAGCTCCTACGAGCAGTACTTC.

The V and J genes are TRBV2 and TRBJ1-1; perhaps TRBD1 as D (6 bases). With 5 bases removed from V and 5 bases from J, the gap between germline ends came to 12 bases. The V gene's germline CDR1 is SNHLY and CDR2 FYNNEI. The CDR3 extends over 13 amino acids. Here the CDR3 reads CASSYREGTEAFF. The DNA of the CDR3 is TGTGCCAGCAGTTACAGGGAAGGGACTGAAGCTTTCTTT.

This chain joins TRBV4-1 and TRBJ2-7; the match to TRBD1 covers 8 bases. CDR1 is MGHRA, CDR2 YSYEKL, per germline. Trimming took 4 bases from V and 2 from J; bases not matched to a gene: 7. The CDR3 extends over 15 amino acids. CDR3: CASSPLEQGAYEQYF. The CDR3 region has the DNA TGCGCCAGCAGCCCCTTGGAACAGGGGGCCTACGAGCAGTACTTC.

The CDR3 DNA reads TGTGCCAGCAGCTTAGCTTCCAGACAGGGTGGGACGTTAAAGCAGTACTTC. It codes for CASSLASRQGGTLKQYF. V usage is TRBV7-2 and J usage is TRBJ2-7, with 7 nucleotides matching TRBD1. Unmatched junction bases numbered 16, after V lost 0 bases and J lost 8 bases. The CDR3 covers 17 residues. Germline V lookup: CDR1 SGHTA, CDR2 FQGNSA.

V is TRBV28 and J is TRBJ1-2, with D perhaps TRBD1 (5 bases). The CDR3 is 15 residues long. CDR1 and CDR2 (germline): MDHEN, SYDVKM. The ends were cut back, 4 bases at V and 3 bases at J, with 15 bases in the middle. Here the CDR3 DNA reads TGTGCCAGCAGTTCCCCAGGGAGGGGCCACTATGGCTACACCTTC. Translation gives CASSSPGRGHYGYTF.

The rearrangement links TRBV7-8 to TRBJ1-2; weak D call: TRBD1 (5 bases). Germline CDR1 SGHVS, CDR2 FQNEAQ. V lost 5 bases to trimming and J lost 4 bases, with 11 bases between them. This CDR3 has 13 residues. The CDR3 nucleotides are TGTGCCAGCAGCCCTCGGGGGAGCTATGGCTACACCTTC. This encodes CASSPRGSYGYTF.

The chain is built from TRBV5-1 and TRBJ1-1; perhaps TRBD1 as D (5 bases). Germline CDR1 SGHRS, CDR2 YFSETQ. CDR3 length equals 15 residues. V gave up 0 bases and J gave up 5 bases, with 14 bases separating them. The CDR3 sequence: CASSLAGQGGTEAFF. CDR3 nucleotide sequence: TGCGCCAGCAGCTTGGCCGGCCAGGGAGGGACTGAAGCTTTCTTT.

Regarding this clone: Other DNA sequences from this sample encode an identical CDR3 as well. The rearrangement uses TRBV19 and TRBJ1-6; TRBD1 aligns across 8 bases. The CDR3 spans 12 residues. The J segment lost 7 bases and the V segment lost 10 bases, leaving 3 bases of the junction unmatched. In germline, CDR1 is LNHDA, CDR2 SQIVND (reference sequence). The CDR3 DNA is TGTGCCACTGGACAGGGAAATTCACCCCTCCACTTT. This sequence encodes CATGQGNSPLHF. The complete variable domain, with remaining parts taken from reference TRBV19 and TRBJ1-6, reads DGGITQSPKYLFRKEGQNVTLSCEQNLNHDAMYWYRQDPGQGLRLIYYSQIVNDFQKGDIAEGYSVSREKKESFPLTVTSAQKNPTAFYLCATGQGNSPLHFGNGTRLTVT.

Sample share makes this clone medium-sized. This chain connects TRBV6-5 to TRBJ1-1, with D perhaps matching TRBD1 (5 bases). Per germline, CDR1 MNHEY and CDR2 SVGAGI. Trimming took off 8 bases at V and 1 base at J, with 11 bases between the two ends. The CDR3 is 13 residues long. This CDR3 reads CASQGLRNTEAFF. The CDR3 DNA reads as TGTGCCAGCCAGGGACTGCGGAACACTGAAGCTTTCTTT.

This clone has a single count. CDR3 nucleotides: TGTGCCAGCAGCTTAGTTTGGACAGGGCCTAACTCCTACGAGCAGTACTTC. Translation: CASSLVWTGPNSYEQYF. The V and J genes are TRBV11-2 and TRBJ2-7; TRBD1 aligns across 8 bases. V lost 1 base and J lost 0; bases outside the gene matches: 8. Germline CDR1 reads SGHAT; CDR2 reads FQNNGV. This CDR3 contains 17 residues.

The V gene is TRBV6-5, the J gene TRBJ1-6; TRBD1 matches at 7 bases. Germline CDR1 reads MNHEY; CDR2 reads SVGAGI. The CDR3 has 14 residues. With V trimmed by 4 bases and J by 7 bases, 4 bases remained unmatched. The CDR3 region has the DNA TGTGCCAGCAGTTTCCTACAGGGGAATTCACCCCTCCACTTT. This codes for CASSFLQGNSPLHF.

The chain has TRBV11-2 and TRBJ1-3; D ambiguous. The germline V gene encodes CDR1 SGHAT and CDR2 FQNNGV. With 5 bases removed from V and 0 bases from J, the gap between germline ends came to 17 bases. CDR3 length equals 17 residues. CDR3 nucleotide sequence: TGTGCCAGCAGCCAAACCAGCGGGGTCAACTCTGGAAACACCATATATTTT. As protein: CASSQTSGVNSGNTIYF.

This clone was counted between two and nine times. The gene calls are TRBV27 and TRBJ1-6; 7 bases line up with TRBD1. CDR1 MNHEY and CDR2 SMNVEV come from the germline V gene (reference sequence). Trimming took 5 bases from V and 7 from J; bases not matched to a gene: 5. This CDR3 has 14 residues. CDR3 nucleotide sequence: TGTGCCAGCAGTAAGGGACAGAGCAATTCACCCCTCCACTTT. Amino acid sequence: CASSKGQSNSPLHF.

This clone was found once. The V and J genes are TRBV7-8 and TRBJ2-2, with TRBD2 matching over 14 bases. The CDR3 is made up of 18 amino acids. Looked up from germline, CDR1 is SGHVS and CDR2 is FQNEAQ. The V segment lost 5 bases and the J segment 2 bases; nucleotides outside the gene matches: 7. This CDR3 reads CASSTLGLAGANTGELFF. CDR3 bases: TGTGCCAGCAGCACGCTGGGACTAGCGGGGGCCAACACCGGGGAGCTGTTTTTT.

The CDR3 loop reads CASSFYRESGELFF. The CDR3 coding sequence is TGTGCCAGCAGCTTCTACAGGGAGAGCGGGGAGCTGTTTTTT. The chain has TRBV7-2 and TRBJ2-2, with TRBD1 as a possible D gene (6 bases). From germline, CDR1 is SGHTA and CDR2 FQGNSA. Between the trimmed V and J ends, which lost 3 bases and 7 bases, there was a span of 12 bases. The length of the CDR3 is 14 residues. Based on the CDR3 plus reference TRBV7-2 and TRBJ2-2, the full variable domain is GAGVSQSPSNKVTEKGKDVELRCDPISGHTALYWYRQSLGQGLEFLIYFQGNSAPDKSGLPSDRFSAERTGGSVSTLTIQRTQQEDSAVYLCASSFYRESGELFFGEGSRLTVL.

In nucleotides, the CDR3 is TGTGCCAGCAGCTTGGCCCCCCGTTCCACAGATACGCAGTATTTT. Its translation is CASSLAPRSTDTQYF. The chain combines TRBV7-9 with TRBJ2-3; D gene unclear. This CDR3 is 15 amino acids long. V shed 3 bases and J shed 2 bases, with 12 bases lying between them. Per germline, CDR1 SEHNR and CDR2 FQNEAQ (reference sequence). The full variable domain, rest sourced from reference TRBV7-9 and TRBJ2-3, is DTGVSQNPRHKITKRGQNVTFRCDPISEHNRLYWYRQTLGQGPEFLTYFQNEAQLEKSRLLSDRFSAERPKGSFSTLEIQRTEQGDSAMYLCASSLAPRSTDTQYFGPGTRLTVL.

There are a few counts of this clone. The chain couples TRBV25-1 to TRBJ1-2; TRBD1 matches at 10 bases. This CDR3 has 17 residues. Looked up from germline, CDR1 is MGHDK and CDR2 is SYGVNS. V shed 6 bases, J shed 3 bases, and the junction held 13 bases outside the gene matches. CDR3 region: CASRFRVKGQGYYGYTF. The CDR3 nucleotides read TGTGCCAGCAGATTCAGAGTAAAGGGACAGGGGTACTATGGCTACACCTTC.

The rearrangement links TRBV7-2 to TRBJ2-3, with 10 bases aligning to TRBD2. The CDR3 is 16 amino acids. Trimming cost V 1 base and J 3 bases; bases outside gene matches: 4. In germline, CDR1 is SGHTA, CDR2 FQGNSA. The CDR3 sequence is CASSLEEGLATDTQYF. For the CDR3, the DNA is TGTGCCAGCAGCTTAGAGGAGGGACTAGCGACAGATACGCAGTATTTT.

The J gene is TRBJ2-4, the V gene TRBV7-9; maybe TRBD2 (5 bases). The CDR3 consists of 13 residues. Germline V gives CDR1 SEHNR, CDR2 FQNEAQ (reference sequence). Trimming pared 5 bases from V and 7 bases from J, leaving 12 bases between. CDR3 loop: CASSGNRGNIQYF. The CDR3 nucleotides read TGTGCCAGCAGCGGAAATCGAGGGAACATTCAGTACTTC.

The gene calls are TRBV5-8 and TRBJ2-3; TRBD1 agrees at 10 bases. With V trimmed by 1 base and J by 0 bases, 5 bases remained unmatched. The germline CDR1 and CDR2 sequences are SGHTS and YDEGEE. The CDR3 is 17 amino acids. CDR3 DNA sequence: TGTGCCAGCAGCTTGTTCCGGGACAGGGGTAGCACAGATACGCAGTATTTT. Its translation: CASSLFRDRGSTDTQYF.